This record concerns one T cell receptor (beta chain) sequence. As yet, its antigen is unknown. The sample originates from a study of cytomegalovirus exposure and HLA in healthy donors. Study results and limitations: Based on reports, TCR beta sequences accurately predicted HLA-A and HLA-B alleles for most subjects.

PCR amplification relied on 60 Vbeta primers (plus 13 Jbeta primers). The assay was immunoSEQ multiplex PCR, and TCRdb's table has in-frame clones only and misses some. The sample has about 190,000 clones; about 77% are singletons. The CDR3 loop spans 16 amino acids. The V gene end was trimmed by 4 bases and the J gene end by 3 bases; junction bases not matched to a gene: 6. Germline values: CDR1 SGHRS, CDR2 YFSETQ. Sequencing was carried out using PBMCs. The V and J genes are TRBV5-1 and TRBJ2-2; 10 bases are a match to TRBD1. The clonotype was recovered from a man in his thirties or forties in good health and CMV-seropositive. For the CDR3, the DNA is TGCGCCAGCAGCCCTCAGGGGACAGGGGACACCGGGGAGCTGTTTTTT. This translates into CASSPQGTGDTGELFF. Complete variable domain (other parts from reference TRBV5-1 and TRBJ2-2): KAGVTQTPRYLIKTRGQQVTLSCSPISGHRSVSWYQQTPGQGLQFLFEYFSETQRNKGNFPGRFSGRQFSNSRSEMNVSTLELGDSALYLCASSPQGTGDTGELFFGEGSRLTVL.